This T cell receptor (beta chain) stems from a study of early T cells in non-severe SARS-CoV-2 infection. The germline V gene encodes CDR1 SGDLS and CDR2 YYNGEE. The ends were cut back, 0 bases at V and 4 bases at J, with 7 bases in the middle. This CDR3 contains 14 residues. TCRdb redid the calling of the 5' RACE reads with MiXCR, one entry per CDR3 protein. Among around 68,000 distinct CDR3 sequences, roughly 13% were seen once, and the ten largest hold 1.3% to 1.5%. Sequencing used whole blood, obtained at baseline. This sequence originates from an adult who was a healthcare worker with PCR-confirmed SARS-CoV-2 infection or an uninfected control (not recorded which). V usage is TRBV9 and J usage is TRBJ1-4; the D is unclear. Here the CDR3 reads CASSVGVGNEKLFF. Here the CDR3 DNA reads TGTGCCAGCAGCGTAGGGGTGGGTAATGAAAAACTGTTTTTT.